This record looks at one T cell receptor beta chain sequence and its context. The data were obtained in a study of blood T cell repertoires in COVID-19. Study-level background: From the United States, Italy and Spain came samples of acute and convalescent COVID-19. From T cells, B-cell-depleted T cells, or PBMCs came the material, which was cDNA or gDNA.

Seattle's cohort entered during active infection and was followed longitudinally. Methods used by the authors: By means of reference gene primer amplification, nucleated cell counts were estimated. Produced via immunoSEQ multiplex PCR; TCRdb's table is partial and in-frame only. That table furnishes V, J and clone size, whereas the DNA furnished D and trimming. The sample yields 540,000 or so clones, about 88% seen once. From germline, CDR1 is KGHSH and CDR2 LQKENI. V was shortened by 0 bases and J by 14 bases, with 10 bases between the two germline ends. The CDR3 covers 12 residues. The chain couples TRBV18 to TRBJ1-4, with no clear D. The receptor comes from a woman aged 50 to 60 with COVID-19, enrolled during active disease. Specimen: peripheral blood. In DNA, the CDR3 is TGTGCCAGCTCACCACCGGAGGATATCCTGTTTTTT. Protein product: CASSPPEDILFF.